The 24 T cell receptor beta chains presented below share a single source sample, sequenced in a study of T-cell memory formation after mild COVID-19. A single record per CDR3 protein comes from TCRdb applying MiXCR to the 5' RACE reads. The top ten hold roughly 3.9% of the sample, which has about 180,000 distinct CDR3 sequences, approximately 17% seen once. The specimen sequenced was PBMCs or a T cell subset sorted from them (not recorded which). All receptors come from a man between 18 and 35 years old who had mild COVID-19 (a few samples of this study predate the infection). Cell type and time point are not known.

A few counts support this clonotype. The rearrangement uses TRBV7-2 and TRBJ1-2; unclear D gene. The CDR3 has 15 residues. The germline V gene has CDR1 SGHTA and CDR2 FQGNSA. V lost 2 bases and J lost 4, with 14 bases in between. CDR3 in DNA: TGTGCCAGCAGCTTATTCCTCTCAGCCGGCTATGGCTACACCTTC. It yields the protein CASSLFLSAGYGYTF.

The chain employs TRBV6-1 and TRBJ2-5, with D unresolved. This CDR3 is built from 13 residues. Between the trimmed V and J ends, which lost 7 bases and 3 bases, there was a span of 12 bases. The germline V gene encodes CDR1 MNHNS and CDR2 SASEGT. CDR3 residues: CASTVPWEETQYF. CDR3 nucleotide sequence: TGTGCCAGCACGGTCCCCTGGGAAGAGACCCAGTACTTC.

This rearrangement joins TRBV18 to TRBJ2-7; D possibly uses TRBD1 or TRBD2 (5 bases each). This CDR3 is built from 13 residues. Germline V lookup: CDR1 KGHSH, CDR2 LQKENI. The ends were cut back, 3 bases at V and 5 bases at J, with 11 bases in the middle. The CDR3 DNA is TGTGCCAGCTCACCCACTGGGACCCACGAGCAGTACGTC. It specifies CASSPTGTHEQYV.

The chain has TRBV4-2 and TRBJ1-2; a weak D match, TRBD1 (6 bases). In germline, CDR1 is LGHNA, CDR2 YNFKEQ. V lost 4 bases, J lost 7 bases, and 25 bases lay in between. The CDR3 extends over 17 amino acids. The CDR3 coding sequence is TGTGCCAGCAGCCCACCATCATGGTATGCGGGGGCCGGTGGCTACACCTTC. It yields the protein CASSPPSWYAGAGGYTF.

This clonotype was observed a few times. In DNA form, the CDR3 reads TGCAGTACTCAGCGGGGGTCAGATACGCAGTATTTT. It translates to CSTQRGSDTQYF. The V call is TRBV20-1, the J call TRBJ2-3; 8 bases agree with TRBD2. Germline V gives CDR1 DFQATT, CDR2 SNEGSKA (reference sequence). The trim removed 8 bases at V and 4 bases at J, leaving 5 bases unmatched. The length of the CDR3 is 12 residues.

CDR3 in amino acids: CAWSRDGRTSGNTIYF. In nucleotides, the CDR3 is TGTGCCTGGTCCCGGGACGGGAGGACTTCTGGAAACACCATATATTTT. V usage is TRBV30 and J usage is TRBJ1-3, with a weak D call TRBD1 (5 bases). Germline V gene lookup returns CDR1 GTSNPN and CDR2 SVGIG (reference sequence). This CDR3 region has 16 residues. Trimming took off 5 bases at V and 1 base at J, with 18 bases between the two ends. Full variable domain (outside the CDR3, taken from reference TRBV30 and TRBJ1-3): SQTIHQWPATLVQPVGSPLSLECTVEGTSNPNLYWYRQAAGRGLQLLFYSVGIGQISSEVPQNLSASRPQDRQFILSSKKLLLSDSGFYLCAWSRDGRTSGNTIYFGEGSWLTVV.

This clonotype appeared many times. This rearrangement joins TRBV5-1 to TRBJ2-6; D might be TRBD2 (5 bases). Germline V gives CDR1 SGHRS, CDR2 YFSETQ. Trimming left V 3 bases short and J 1 base short, with 8 bases between. This CDR3 is built from 15 residues. The CDR3 DNA sequence: TGCGCCAGCAGCTCCGGCGGGTCTGGGGCCAACGTCCTGACTTTC. As protein: CASSSGGSGANVLTF.

This clonotype has a handful of counts. The chain combines TRBV14 with TRBJ1-1; D not certain. The CDR3 length is 13 residues. Germline values: CDR1 SGHDN, CDR2 FVKESK. V was cut by 4 bases and J by 0 bases, with 6 bases left in between. The CDR3: CASSPSMNTEAFF. The CDR3 region has the DNA TGTGCCAGCAGCCCTTCTATGAACACTGAAGCTTTCTTT. The entire variable domain, with the rest obtained from reference TRBV14 and TRBJ1-1, is as follows: EAGVTQFPSHSVIEKGQTVTLRCDPISGHDNLYWYRRVMGKEIKFLLHFVKESKQDESGMPNNRFLAERTGGTYSTLKVQPAELEDSGVYFCASSPSMNTEAFFGQGTRLTVV.

This clonotype was observed a few times. The gene calls are TRBV7-9 and TRBJ1-1; D remains unclear. Trimming left V 5 bases short and J 1 base short, with 14 bases between. Germline V gene lookup returns CDR1 SEHNR and CDR2 FQNEAQ (reference sequence). The CDR3 spans 15 residues. CDR3 DNA: TGTGCCAGCAGCCACCCATGGGCCCAGAACACTGAAGCTTTCTTT. Translating gives CASSHPWAQNTEAFF.

The V call is TRBV7-2, the J call TRBJ2-1; D is tentatively TRBD1 or TRBD2 (6 bases each). The CDR3 spans 15 residues. Germline CDR1 SGHTA, CDR2 FQGNSA. V was clipped by 6 bases and J by 3 bases, with 15 bases between them. In DNA, the CDR3 is TGTGCCAGCAGACACAGGGAGGAGTACTACAATGAGCAGTTCTTC. Protein: CASRHREEYYNEQFF.

This clonotype showed up just a few times. The CDR3 is CASSGLAGTDTQYF. DNA for the CDR3: TGTGCCAGCAGCGGACTAGCGGGGACAGATACGCAGTATTTT. This sequence joins TRBV28 and TRBJ2-3; TRBD2 matches at 12 bases. Germline CDR1 and CDR2: MDHEN and SYDVKM. The trim removed 6 bases at V and 3 bases at J, leaving 1 base unmatched. CDR3 size: 14 residues.

V is TRBV5-1 and J is TRBJ2-2; 9 bases map to TRBD1. This CDR3 has 13 residues. CDR1 SGHRS and CDR2 YFSETQ come from the germline V gene. The V and J ends lost 7 bases and 5 bases, in that order; junction bases with no gene match: 3. In DNA, the CDR3 is TGCGCCAGCCAACAGGGGGCGACCGGGGAGCTGTTTTTT. It yields the protein CASQQGATGELFF. The complete variable domain, with remaining parts taken from reference TRBV5-1 and TRBJ2-2, reads KAGVTQTPRYLIKTRGQQVTLSCSPISGHRSVSWYQQTPGQGLQFLFEYFSETQRNKGNFPGRFSGRQFSNSRSEMNVSTLELGDSALYLCASQQGATGELFFGEGSRLTVL.

This clonotype was counted a few times. The rearrangement joins TRBV5-4 to TRBJ1-1; 7 bases match TRBD1. Trimming took 5 bases from V and 8 from J; bases not matched to a gene: 12. From germline, CDR1 is SGHNT and CDR2 YYREEE (reference sequence). The CDR3 totals 14 residues. The CDR3 spells CASSRRDSAVEAFF. In DNA form, the CDR3 reads TGTGCCAGCAGTCGACGGGACAGTGCTGTGGAAGCTTTCTTT.

The sample holds a few counts of this clonotype. The chain carries TRBV3-1 and TRBJ2-1; D uncertain. This CDR3 has 15 amino acids. Trimming cost V 3 bases and J 3 bases, with 12 bases left between them. The germline V gene encodes CDR1 LGHDT and CDR2 YNNKEL (reference sequence). Written as DNA, the CDR3 is TGTGCCAGCAGCCACCCAGGTAATGGCTACAATGAGCAGTTCTTC. Protein: CASSHPGNGYNEQFF.

This clonotype was seen just once. The junction shows a germline mismatch at one end, possibly a read error. The J gene is TRBJ1-5, the V gene TRBV18; a possible D gene is TRBD1 (5 bases). This CDR3 has 13 residues. Germline CDR1 reads KGHSH; CDR2 reads LQKENI. The CDR3 reads CDSSPQGNQPQHF. DNA of the CDR3: TGTGACAGCTCACCGCAGGGAAATCAGCCCCAGCATTTT.

This clonotype was recorded only once. V is TRBV6-2 or TRBV6-3 and J is TRBJ1-5, with 8 bases that match TRBD1. The CDR3 totals 14 residues. V was clipped by 6 bases and J by 5 bases; unmatched bases: 6. CDR1 is MNHEY, CDR2 SVGEGT, per germline. The CDR3 is CASRMGQVYQPQHF. As DNA, the CDR3 is TGTGCCAGCAGAATGGGACAGGTTTATCAGCCCCAGCATTTT.

V usage is TRBV11-2 and J usage is TRBJ2-1; D gene unclear. Germline CDR1 SGHAT, CDR2 FQNNGV. The V and J ends lost 1 base and 2 bases respectively, with 9 bases between them. CDR3 length: 15 residues. The CDR3 reads CASSLALAAYNEQFF. The CDR3, as DNA: TGTGCCAGCAGCTTAGCCTTAGCCGCCTACAATGAGCAGTTCTTC.

In DNA form, the CDR3 reads TGTGCCAGCGCCCAGCGGAACCAAGAGACCCAGTACTTC. This gives the protein CASAQRNQETQYF. This chain joins TRBV18 and TRBJ2-5; D may be TRBD2 (5 bases). The CDR3 is 13 amino acids. The germline V gene has CDR1 KGHSH and CDR2 LQKENI. The V end was cut by 8 bases, the J end by 0 bases, with 10 bases between.

This chain uses TRBV18 with TRBJ1-3; D ambiguous. V lost 3 bases and J lost 4, with 16 bases in between. The CDR3 is 16 amino acids. The germline CDR1 and CDR2 sequences are KGHSH and LQKENI. The CDR3 region is CASSPQPPVYGNTIYF. As DNA, the CDR3 is TGTGCCAGCTCACCGCAACCCCCGGTGTACGGAAACACCATATATTTT.

There are a few counts of this clonotype. The chain has TRBV9 and TRBJ2-5; 7 nucleotides line up with TRBD2. Germline V gene sequence: CDR1 SGDLS, CDR2 YYNGEE. This CDR3 comprises 14 residues. After removal of 0 bases from V and 1 base from J, the junction contained 0 bases not matched to a gene. The CDR3 spells CASSVAGGQETQYF. The DNA of the CDR3 is TGTGCCAGCAGCGTAGCGGGGGGCCAAGAGACCCAGTACTTC. The full variable domain, in which reference TRBV9 and TRBJ2-5 provide the parts outside the CDR3, is DSGVTQTPKHLITATGQRVTLRCSPRSGDLSVYWYQQSLDQGLQFLIQYYNGEERAKGNILERFSAQQFPDLHSELNLSSLELGDSALYFCASSVAGGQETQYFGPGTRLLVL.

V gene TRBV7-8 combines with J gene TRBJ1-6, with D perhaps matching TRBD1 (5 bases). CDR3 length: 16 residues. Looked up from germline, CDR1 is SGHVS and CDR2 is FQNEAQ. The ends were cut back, 1 base at V and 7 bases at J, with 14 bases in the middle. The CDR3 protein is CASSLGGRVKNSPLHF. The CDR3 region has the DNA TGTGCCAGCAGCTTAGGGGGCAGGGTAAAAAATTCACCCCTCCACTTT.

The V call is TRBV6-6, the J call TRBJ1-1; D is undetermined. CDR1 is MNHNY, CDR2 SVGAGI, per germline (reference sequence). V was clipped by 2 bases and J by 5 bases, with 6 bases between them. The CDR3 covers 12 residues. The CDR3 is CASSYAGTEAFF. CDR3 bases: TGTGCCAGCAGTTACGCCGGGACTGAAGCTTTCTTT.

The chain combines TRBV18 with TRBJ2-7; D is unclear. Germline V gives CDR1 KGHSH, CDR2 LQKENI. The CDR3 runs 14 residues. Trimming removed 0 bases at V and 2 bases at J, with 8 bases between. CDR3 protein: CASSPPTDPYEQYV. In DNA form, the CDR3 reads TGTGCCAGCTCACCACCGACTGACCCCTACGAGCAGTACGTC.

There are a few counts of this clonotype. V usage is TRBV6-2 or TRBV6-3 and J usage is TRBJ2-4; D is possibly TRBD2 (5 bases). The V end was cut by 5 bases, the J end by 5 bases, with 16 bases between. Per the germline V gene, CDR1 is MNHEY and CDR2 is SVGEGT. This CDR3 contains 15 residues. CDR3: CASSAPLARENIQYF. DNA of the CDR3: TGTGCCAGCAGTGCTCCATTAGCGCGGGAAAACATTCAGTACTTC.